The rows below give T cell receptor beta chains drawn from one sample of a study of cytomegalovirus exposure and HLA in healthy donors. Assay: immunoSEQ multiplex PCR; the TCRdb copy retains only in-frame clones and omits some. This sample has some 160,000 clones, with roughly 80% found just once. Sequencing was done on a sample of PBMCs. All receptors come from a male donor in good health and CMV-seronegative. CDR3s include the opening cysteine and the closing phenylalanine or tryptophan. The order of the fields is V gene, J gene, D gene, clone size, CDR3 DNA, CDR3 protein. The D gene is left open where the match is weak. Clone size is shown for a subset of rows, as once, few, many or a class of expanded clone.

V: TRBV29-1
J: TRBJ2-7
D: TRBD2
size: -
DNA: TGCAGCGCGGCGAGGTTTTTGAAGCTAGCGGGCGTCTACGAGCAGTACTTC
CDR3: CSAARFLKLAGVYEQYF

V: TRBV6-1
J: TRBJ1-2
D: -
size: -
DNA: TGTGCCAGCAGTGAGGAGAACTATGGCTACACCTTC
CDR3: CASSEENYGYTF

V: TRBV9
J: TRBJ2-7
D: TRBD1
size: -
DNA: TGTGCCAGCAGCGTGTGGGGACAGGACGCCGGCGAGCAGTACTTC
CDR3: CASSVWGQDAGEQYF

V: TRBV4-2
J: TRBJ2-5
D: -
size: -
DNA: TGTGCCAGCAGCCTGGAGGGAGGAGAGACCCAGTACTTC
CDR3: CASSLEGGETQYF

V: TRBV5-4
J: TRBJ2-1
D: TRBD2
size: -
DNA: TGTGCCAGCAGCTGGGACGGGACTAGCGGGTACAATGAGCAGTTCTTC
CDR3: CASSWDGTSGYNEQFF

V: TRBV6-5
J: TRBJ2-1
D: -
size: -
DNA: TGTGCCAGCAGTTACTCCGATGAGCAGTTCTTC
CDR3: CASSYSDEQFF

V: TRBV29-1
J: TRBJ1-5
D: -
size: -
DNA: TGCAGCGTTGCCGACAGATACGGTCAGCCCCAGCATTTT
CDR3: CSVADRYGQPQHF

V: TRBV4-3
J: TRBJ2-7
D: -
size: -
DNA: TGCGCCAGCAGCCAAGAGACAGGAGACTCCTACGAGCAGTACTTC
CDR3: CASSQETGDSYEQYF

V: TRBV15
J: TRBJ2-1
D: -
size: -
DNA: TGTGCCACCAGCAGAGATGGACGAGATCAGGGGTTATTCTCTCACAATGAGCAGTTCTTC
CDR3: CATSRDGRDQGLFSHNEQFF

V: TRBV28
J: TRBJ1-5
D: -
size: -
DNA: TGTGCCAGCAAAACCGCACGACAAGGCGGCAATCAGCCCCAGCATTTT
CDR3: CASKTARQGGNQPQHF

V: TRBV13
J: TRBJ2-2
D: -
size: -
DNA: TGTGCCAGCAGCTCCGGCCTTTGGGGCGCCGGGGAGCTGTTTTTT
CDR3: CASSSGLWGAGELFF

V: TRBV5-4
J: TRBJ1-2
D: TRBD1
size: -
DNA: TGTGCCAGCAGCTCGTTTCAGGGGGATGGCTACACCTTC
CDR3: CASSSFQGDGYTF

V: TRBV2
J: TRBJ2-3
D: -
size: -
DNA: TGTGCCAGCAGTGAAGCGTTGGTTGATACGGAGGCTCGGGGGGATACGCAGTATTTT
CDR3: CASSEALVDTEARGDTQYF

V: TRBV19
J: TRBJ2-1
D: -
size: few
DNA: TGTGCCAGTAGTCCCGCCCTAGACGCCAGCGGCAATGAGCAGTTCTTC
CDR3: CASSPALDASGNEQFF

V: TRBV18
J: TRBJ1-1
D: -
size: -
DNA: TGTGCCAGCTCACCACAGGGGCGGTGGACTGAAGCTTTCTTT
CDR3: CASSPQGRWTEAFF

V: TRBV6-1
J: TRBJ2-7
D: -
size: -
DNA: TGTGCCAGTCATCTAGCAGACTCCTACGAGCAGTACTTC
CDR3: CASHLADSYEQYF

V: TRBV15
J: TRBJ1-1
D: TRBD1
size: -
DNA: TGTGCCACCAGCAGGGGGGACAGGGACGGGTTTACTGAAGCTTTCTTT
CDR3: CATSRGDRDGFTEAFF

V: TRBV21-1
J: TRBJ1-5
D: -
size: few
DNA: TGTGCCAGCAGCAAAGCATTGTCGGGTCAGCCCCAGCATTTT
CDR3: CASSKALSGQPQHF

V: TRBV14
J: TRBJ1-5
D: TRBD1
size: once
DNA: TGTGCCAGCAGCCAAGATTGGGACAGGGTCAATCAGCCCCAGCATTTT
CDR3: CASSQDWDRVNQPQHF

V: TRBV2
J: TRBJ1-4
D: TRBD1
size: few
DNA: TGTGCCAGCAGTGGCGACAGGGATGGAACTAATGAAAAACTGTTTTTT
CDR3: CASSGDRDGTNEKLFF

V: TRBV5-6
J: TRBJ2-1
D: -
size: few
DNA: TGTGCCAGCAGCTTGAGCGGAGTAAAATACAATGAGCAGTTCTTC
CDR3: CASSLSGVKYNEQFF

V: TRBV7-2
J: TRBJ2-3
D: -
size: -
DNA: TGTGCCAGCAGCTTAGTACCGGGGGTTGATACGCAGTATTTT
CDR3: CASSLVPGVDTQYF

V: TRBV19
J: TRBJ1-2
D: -
size: -
DNA: TGTGCCAGTAGTATAGGTGGCAGGGGTGGCTACACCTTC
CDR3: CASSIGGRGGYTF

V: TRBV5-4
J: TRBJ1-2
D: TRBD1
size: -
DNA: TGTGCCAGCAGCTTGGGGCAGGGGGGAGGCGGCTACACCTTC
CDR3: CASSLGQGGGGYTF

V: TRBV7-2
J: TRBJ2-1
D: TRBD2
size: once
DNA: TGTGCCAGCAGCCAGAGAGGCCGGTCTAGCGGGGTCCATGAGCAGTTCTTC
CDR3: CASSQRGRSSGVHEQFF

V: TRBV18
J: TRBJ1-5
D: TRBD1
size: -
DNA: TGTGCCAGCTCTCTCGGACAGGGTAGCAATCAGCCCCAGCATTTT
CDR3: CASSLGQGSNQPQHF

V: TRBV7-2
J: TRBJ1-1
D: -
size: -
DNA: TGTGCCAGCAGCAAAGGACAGATGAACACTGAAGCTTTCTTT
CDR3: CASSKGQMNTEAFF

V: TRBV7-9
J: TRBJ2-7
D: -
size: -
DNA: TGTGCCAGCAGTTTCGACAGGTTAAGGTCCTACGAGCAGTACTTC
CDR3: CASSFDRLRSYEQYF

V: TRBV7-3
J: TRBJ2-3
D: TRBD2
size: -
DNA: TGTGCCAGCAGCTTTACCCACTCTAGCGGGACTAGCACAGATACGCAGTATTTT
CDR3: CASSFTHSSGTSTDTQYF

V: TRBV28
J: TRBJ1-5
D: -
size: few
DNA: TGTGCCAGCAGCACCCCGCAGGGGCACTATCAGCCCCAGCATTTT
CDR3: CASSTPQGHYQPQHF

V: TRBV11-2
J: TRBJ2-1
D: -
size: -
DNA: TGTGCCAGCAGCTTCGCCAGCTCCTACAATGAGCAGTTCTTC
CDR3: CASSFASSYNEQFF

V: TRBV6-4
J: TRBJ2-3
D: -
size: -
DNA: TGTGCCAGCAGTGCCTCAAAGTCGGGGGGCACAGATACGCAGTATTTT
CDR3: CASSASKSGGTDTQYF

V: TRBV28
J: TRBJ1-1
D: -
size: once
DNA: TGTGCCATCAAGCTGGGGGGGGGTGAGAGCACTGAAGCTTTCTTT
CDR3: CAIKLGGGESTEAFF

V: TRBV7-9
J: TRBJ2-3
D: -
size: -
DNA: TGTGCCAGCAGCTCGGGACCCGGGACTCGGCCAGATACGCAGTATTTT
CDR3: CASSSGPGTRPDTQYF

V: TRBV19
J: TRBJ1-3
D: -
size: -
DNA: TGTGCCTCCCACGAGGGCACTGGAAACACCATATATTTT
CDR3: CASHEGTGNTIYF

V: TRBV28
J: TRBJ2-1
D: TRBD2
size: -
DNA: TGTGCCAGCAGTTCCTCGATCGGGGGTGTATATAGCGGGCCTCCGGATGAGCAGTTCTTC
CDR3: CASSSSIGGVYSGPPDEQFF

V: TRBV2
J: TRBJ2-5
D: TRBD1
size: -
DNA: TGTGCCAGCGCATCAGACAGGGGCCAAGAGACCCAGTACTTC
CDR3: CASASDRGQETQYF

V: TRBV5-6
J: TRBJ2-1
D: -
size: -
DNA: TGTGCCAGCAGCTCCAGGGGGGTGACTGGGTACAATGAGCAGTTCTTC
CDR3: CASSSRGVTGYNEQFF

V: TRBV6-1
J: TRBJ1-2
D: -
size: -
DNA: TGTGCCAGCAGTTCTTACAAGGACAGTGGCTACACCTTC
CDR3: CASSSYKDSGYTF

V: TRBV4-2
J: TRBJ2-1
D: TRBD2
size: -
DNA: TGTGCCAGCAGCCAACTAGCGGGCGACTACAATGAGCAGTTCTTC
CDR3: CASSQLAGDYNEQFF

V: TRBV18
J: TRBJ2-7
D: -
size: -
DNA: TGTGCCAGCTCAAGGGACTCCCCAGGCGAGCAGTACTTC
CDR3: CASSRDSPGEQYF